The entry below describes one T cell receptor (beta chain). The data were obtained in a study of blood T cell repertoires in COVID-19. Study details: Sources were T cells, B-cell-depleted T cells, or PBMCs; the material itself was cDNA or gDNA.

As originally analysed: Reference gene primer amplification yielded estimated nucleated cell counts. The method was immunoSEQ multiplex PCR; TCRdb's version includes in-frame clones alone and lacks a portion of them. The V and J calls and clone size were taken over from that table, and D and trimming were inferred from the DNA. Here the sample spans 100,000 to 150,000 clones, 80% to 90% being singletons. The V and J ends lost 0 bases and 3 bases respectively, with 10 bases between them. This CDR3 is 15 amino acids long. The germline gives CDR1 KGHSH, CDR2 LQKENI. The sequence derives from a man aged 65-85 years with active or convalescent COVID-19. The rearrangement joins TRBV18 to TRBJ2-3; D may be TRBD1 (6 bases). Specimen: peripheral blood. CDR3 sequence reads: CASSPPNRATDTQYF. CDR3 bases: TGTGCCAGCTCACCACCGAACAGGGCGACAGATACGCAGTATTTT.